These 7 T cell receptor beta chains came from one sample sequenced in a study of cytomegalovirus exposure and HLA in healthy donors. 13 Jbeta primers and 60 Vbeta primers were used for the PCR. TCRdb keeps only in-frame clones here, not all; method: immunoSEQ multiplex PCR. The table lists around 130,000 clones, 80% of them singletons. Sequencing was carried out using PBMCs. Receptors originate from a woman aged 40 to 55 in good health and CMV-seronegative.

The V call is TRBV9, the J call TRBJ2-3; 12 positions match TRBD2. This CDR3 contains 16 residues. Per germline, CDR1 SGDLS and CDR2 YYNGEE. Losses at the gene ends were 3 bases for V and 2 bases for J; bases not matched to a gene: 4. The CDR3 region is CASSATSGRTTDTQYF. The CDR3 DNA sequence: TGTGCCAGCAGCGCCACTAGCGGGAGGACCACAGATACGCAGTATTTT.

V and J are TRBV28 and TRBJ2-5; D might be TRBD1 (6 bases). The CDR3 consists of 22 residues. Germline CDR1 reads MDHEN; CDR2 reads SYDVKM. V was clipped by 5 bases and J by 5 bases, with 39 bases between them. CDR3 DNA: TGTGCCAGCAGTCCATTCTTTCTCACCACAGGGCAGGGCGATTTTTCCTTTGAGACCCAGTACTTC. Translation gives CASSPFFLTTGQGDFSFETQYF.

V usage is TRBV25-1 and J usage is TRBJ2-1; 9 bases are a match to TRBD1. This CDR3 has 16 amino acids. Trimming took 4 bases from V and 6 from J; bases not matched to a gene: 10. In germline, CDR1 is MGHDK, CDR2 SYGVNS. The chain's CDR3 is CASSGIRDREGNEQFF. DNA for the CDR3: TGTGCCAGCAGTGGAATCCGGGACAGGGAGGGCAATGAGCAGTTCTTC.

There are a few counts of this clone. In nucleotides, the CDR3 is TGTGCCAGTAGTATCCCAGGGACAGGGGGCACTGAAGCTTTCTTT. This gives the protein CASSIPGTGGTEAFF. The V and J genes are TRBV19 and TRBJ1-1; 11 positions match TRBD1. Germline loops: CDR1 LNHDA, CDR2 SQIVND (reference sequence). Trimming took 3 bases from V and 4 from J; bases not matched to a gene: 4. CDR3 length: 15 residues.

CDR3 in DNA: TGTGCCAGCAGTGAAGCGGGTAACAGGGGGGCCACAGATACGCAGTATTTT. Protein: CASSEAGNRGATDTQYF. The chain couples TRBV6-1 to TRBJ2-3; 8 bases are shared with TRBD1. This CDR3 is built from 17 residues. Germline-derived CDR1 and CDR2 are MNHNS and SASEGT. J was trimmed by 2 bases and V by 0 bases; bases with no gene match: 7.

The rearrangement joins TRBV4-3 to TRBJ1-1, with 11 bases identical to TRBD1. Per the germline V gene, CDR1 is LGHNA and CDR2 is YSLEER. Trimming took 1 base from V and 5 from J; bases not matched to a gene: 3. This CDR3 region has 15 residues. CDR3 nucleotides: TGCGCCAGCAGCCAAGGGTGGGACAGGGGGACTGAAGCTTTCTTT. This codes for CASSQGWDRGTEAFF.

This clone was recorded only once. This sequence joins TRBV9 and TRBJ2-3; D remains ambiguous. Per germline, CDR1 SGDLS and CDR2 YYNGEE. Trimming took off 3 bases at V and 3 bases at J, with 8 bases between the two ends. The CDR3 is made up of 13 amino acids. DNA of the CDR3: TGTGCCAGCAGCGGGTACTCTACAGATACGCAGTATTTT. It codes for CASSGYSTDTQYF.